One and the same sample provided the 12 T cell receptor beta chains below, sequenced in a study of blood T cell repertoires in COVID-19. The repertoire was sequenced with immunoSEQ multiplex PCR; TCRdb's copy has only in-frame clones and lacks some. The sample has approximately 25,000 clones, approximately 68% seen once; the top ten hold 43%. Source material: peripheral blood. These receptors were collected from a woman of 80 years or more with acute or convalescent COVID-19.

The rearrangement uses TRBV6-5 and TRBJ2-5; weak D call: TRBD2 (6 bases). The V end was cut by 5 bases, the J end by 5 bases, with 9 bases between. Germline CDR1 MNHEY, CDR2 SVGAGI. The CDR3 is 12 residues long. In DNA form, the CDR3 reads TGTGCCAGCAGTCCCGGAGGGGAGACCCAGTACTTC. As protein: CASSPGGETQYF.

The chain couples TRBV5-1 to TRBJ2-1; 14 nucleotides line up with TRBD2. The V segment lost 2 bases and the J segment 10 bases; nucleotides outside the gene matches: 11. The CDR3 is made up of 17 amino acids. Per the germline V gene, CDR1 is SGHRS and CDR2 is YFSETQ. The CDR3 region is CASSFGTSGGFLEEQFF. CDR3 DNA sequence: TGCGCCAGCAGCTTTGGGACTAGCGGGGGATTCCTCGAGGAGCAGTTCTTC.

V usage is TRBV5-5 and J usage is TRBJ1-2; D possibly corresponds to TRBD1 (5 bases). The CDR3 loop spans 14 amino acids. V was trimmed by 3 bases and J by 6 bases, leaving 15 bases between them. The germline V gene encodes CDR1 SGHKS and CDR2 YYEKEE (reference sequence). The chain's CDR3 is CASSSLARVDGYTF. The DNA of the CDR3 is TGTGCCAGCAGCTCTCTTGCCAGGGTTGATGGCTACACCTTC.

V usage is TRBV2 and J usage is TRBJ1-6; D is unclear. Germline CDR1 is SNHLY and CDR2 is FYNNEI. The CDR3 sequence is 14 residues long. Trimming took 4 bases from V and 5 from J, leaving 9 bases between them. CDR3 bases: TGTGCCAGCAGTGTCACAGCTAATAATTCACCCCTCCACTTT. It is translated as CASSVTANNSPLHF.

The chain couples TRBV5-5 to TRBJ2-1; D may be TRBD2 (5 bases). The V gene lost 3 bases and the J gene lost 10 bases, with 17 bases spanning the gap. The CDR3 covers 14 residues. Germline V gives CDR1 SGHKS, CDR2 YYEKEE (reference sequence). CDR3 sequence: CASSSSGMVGEQFF. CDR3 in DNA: TGTGCCAGCAGCTCCTCCGGGATGGTGGGGGAGCAGTTCTTC.

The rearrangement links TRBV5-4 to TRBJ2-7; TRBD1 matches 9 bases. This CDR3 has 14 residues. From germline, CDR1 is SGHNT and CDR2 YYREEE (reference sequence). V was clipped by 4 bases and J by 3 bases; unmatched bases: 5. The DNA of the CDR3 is TGTGCCAGCAGCCAGGGACAGGGAGGCTACGAGCAGTACTTC. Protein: CASSQGQGGYEQYF. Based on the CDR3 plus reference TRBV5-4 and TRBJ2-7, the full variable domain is ETGVTQSPTHLIKTRGQQVTLRCSSQSGHNTVSWYQQALGQGPQFIFQYYREEENGRGNFPPRFSGLQFPNYSSELNVNALELDDSALYLCASSQGQGGYEQYFGPGTRLTVT.

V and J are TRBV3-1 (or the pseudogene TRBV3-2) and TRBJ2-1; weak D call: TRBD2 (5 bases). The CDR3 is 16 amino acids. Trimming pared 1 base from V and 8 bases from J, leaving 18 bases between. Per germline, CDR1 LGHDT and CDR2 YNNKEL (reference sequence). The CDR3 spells CASSQGGRLPGDEQFF. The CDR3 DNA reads TGTGCCAGCAGCCAAGGCGGGCGGCTGCCAGGTGATGAGCAGTTCTTC.

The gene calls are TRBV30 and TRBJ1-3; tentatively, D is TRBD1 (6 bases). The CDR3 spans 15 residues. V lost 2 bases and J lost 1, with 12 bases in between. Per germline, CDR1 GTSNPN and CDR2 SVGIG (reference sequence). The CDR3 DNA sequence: TGTGCCTGGAGTAGGGGGACACCTTCTGGAAACACCATATATTTT. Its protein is CAWSRGTPSGNTIYF.

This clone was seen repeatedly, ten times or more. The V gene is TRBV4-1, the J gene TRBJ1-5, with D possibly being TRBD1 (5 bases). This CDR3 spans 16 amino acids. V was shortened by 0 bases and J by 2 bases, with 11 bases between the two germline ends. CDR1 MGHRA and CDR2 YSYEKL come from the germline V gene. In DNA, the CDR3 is TGCGCCAGCAGCCAAGAATCAGGGCTCGGCAATCAGCCCCAGCATTTT. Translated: CASSQESGLGNQPQHF.

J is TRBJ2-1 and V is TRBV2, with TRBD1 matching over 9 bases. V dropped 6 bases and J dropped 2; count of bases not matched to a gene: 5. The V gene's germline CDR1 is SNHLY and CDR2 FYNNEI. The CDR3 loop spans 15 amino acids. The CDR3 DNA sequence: TGTGCCAGCAGGGTGGGACAGGGTACCTACAATGAGCAGTTCTTC. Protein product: CASRVGQGTYNEQFF.

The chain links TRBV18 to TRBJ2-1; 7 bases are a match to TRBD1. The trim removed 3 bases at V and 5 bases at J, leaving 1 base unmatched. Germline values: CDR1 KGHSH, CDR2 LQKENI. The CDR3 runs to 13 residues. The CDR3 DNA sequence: TGTGCCAGCTCACCGACAGGGCACAATGAGCAGTTCTTC. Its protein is CASSPTGHNEQFF.

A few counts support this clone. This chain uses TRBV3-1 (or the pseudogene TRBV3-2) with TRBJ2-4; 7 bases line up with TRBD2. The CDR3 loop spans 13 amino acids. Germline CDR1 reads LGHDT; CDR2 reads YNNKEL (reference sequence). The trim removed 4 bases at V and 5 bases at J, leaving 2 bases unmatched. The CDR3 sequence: CASSRRGENIQYF. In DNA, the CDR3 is TGTGCCAGCAGCCGCCGGGGGGAAAACATTCAGTACTTC.